This TCR beta chain was sequenced in a study of OX40 agonist ivuxolimab in advanced cancers. As for the study more broadly: Ivuxolimab was an agonistic, fully human IgG2 monoclonal antibody directed against OX40 (CD134), a costimulatory receptor. Intravenous ivuxolimab was administered to patients every 2 weeks at six dose levels: 0.01, 0.1, 0.3, 1.5, 3 and 10 mg/kg. Among the roughly 50 dose-escalation patients, about 19 had hepatocellular carcinoma, roughly 15 melanoma, 9 renal cell carcinoma and 9 head and neck cancer. The dose-escalation cohort was about 83% male with a mean age of around 64 years, ranging from roughly 20 to 85. Prior anti-PD-1, anti-PD-L1 or anti-CTLA-4 therapy was permitted, and checkpoint inhibitors had been received by less than 45% of dose-escalation patients. Partial responses were achieved by three dose-escalation patients, of whom one had hepatocellular carcinoma and two had cutaneous melanoma. The purpose of peripheral TCRbeta sequencing was to test whether ivuxolimab changed TCR sequence diversity and led to clonal T-cell expansion. The paper reports the monotherapy dose-escalation portion (N ≈ 50 patients) of the phase I ivuxolimab trial.

The trial excluded patients who had a history of autoimmune disease or who were on systemic immunosuppression. In every dose cohort, peripheral blood was drawn for TCR sequencing at baseline, cycle 4 day 1, and cycle 7 day 1. Samples were obtained from an open-label, multicenter, first-in-human phase I dose-escalation trial of ivuxolimab. The trial enrolled adults with locally advanced or metastatic head and neck squamous cell, hepatocellular, melanoma or renal cell carcinoma. CD4+ and CD8+ T cells were sorted separately from peripheral blood before TCR sequencing. Results the study describes overall, beyond this receptor: After ivuxolimab, more expanded clones were found on average in CD8+ T cells than in CD4+ T cells. In the 0.1-3.0 mg/kg groups, partial responders were among the patients with the lowest normalized peripheral clonal expansion, particularly in CD8+ T cells. At doses of 0.1 to 3.0 mg/kg, clonal expansion of both CD4+ and CD8+ blood T cells was observed from baseline to week 6. The antigen specificity of the peripheral T cells that underwent clonal expansion was not determined. Low levels of normalized T-cell clonal expansion were also seen in some patients who did not respond.

Genomic DNA was isolated from the sorted cells so that the TCRbeta CDR3 region could be sequenced. The immunoSEQ Assay was used for sequencing of TCRbeta CDR3 regions. Held by TCRdb, this immuneACCESS table contains in-frame sequences only and omits some clones. Under half of the omission traces to an unresolved V gene where checked; the cause of the rest is unknown. This sample comprises about 80,000 clones, around nine tenths of them detected only once. About 5% of the sample is taken by the ten largest. Trimming removed 3 bases from V and 7 bases from J; the gene matches leave 10 bases unexplained. CDR1 and CDR2, looked up from the germline V gene, are SGHDT and YYEEEE. The CDR3, from cysteine to phenylalanine, totals 15 residues. CDR3 DNA only is kept here, 45 bases in frame from base 1. Note on this clone: The antigen it binds to is not known. No much larger clone is present one base from it, and per-base qualities are unavailable.

The clonotype originates from an adult with an advanced solid tumor such as melanoma, head and neck, liver or kidney cancer. Here the chain combines TRBV5-6 and TRBJ2-7; 10 of the junction bases match TRBD1. Sequences were derived from CD4+ or CD8+ T cells sorted from blood, sampled in a trial of the OX40 agonist ivuxolimab. The CDR3 region: CASSSDRGGSGEQYF. The nucleotides read TGTGCCAGCAGCTCGGACAGGGGGGGTAGTGGTGAGCAGTACTTC.